The entry that follows covers one T cell receptor (beta chain) sequence. The CDR3 is 15 residues long. Trimming removed 2 bases from V and 2 bases from J; junction bases left unmatched: 2. The germline gives CDR1 SGHVS, CDR2 FQNEAQ. Source study methods: From reference gene primer amplification, estimates of nucleated cell counts were derived. Only in-frame clones appear in the TCRdb table, and some are missing; sequencing was by immunoSEQ multiplex PCR. D and trimming come from the DNA, and the V and J calls and clone size come from that table. The sample contains roughly 200,000 clones, around 86% of which appear only once. This sample is part of a study of blood T cell repertoires in COVID-19. Overall study: Donors in Cohort 3 counted as recovered after two negative PCRs, clearance, or symptom resolution. PBMCs, B-cell-depleted T cells, or T cells were the source of the cDNA or gDNA that made up the material.

The sequence derives from a middle-aged woman in a cohort exposed to, infected with or recovered from COVID-19 (not recorded which). J is TRBJ2-3 and V is TRBV7-8, with 9 bases lining up with TRBD2. The sequencing sample was made of PBMCs or T cells enriched from blood (not recorded which). CDR3 loop: CASSLLAGFTDTQYF. In DNA, the CDR3 is TGTGCCAGCAGCTTACTAGCGGGATTCACAGATACGCAGTATTTT.